The T cell receptor beta chain described here comes from a study of T cell responses to AZD1222 COVID-19 vaccine. V lost 5 bases, J lost 7 bases, and 4 bases stayed unmatched. The CDR3 length is 13 residues. CDR1 MGHRA and CDR2 YSYEKL come from the germline V gene. Study observations and caveats: Reportedly, close to half of spike-specific TCRs are directed against unmutated variant regions. Just five or six AZD1222 recipients tested seropositive at baseline. Spike-wide coverage was observed for vaccine-associated CD4 TCRs, with dominant responses at 160-218 and 743-854. Among the donors, most were white British and more were female, and clonal diversity was possibly underestimated.

Assay used: immunoSEQ multiplex PCR; TCRdb lists only in-frame clones, some missing. The sample holds about 130,000 clones, roughly 92% seen once. Note on this clone: Its antigen remains unknown.

The source was peripheral blood, collected 28 days after the second AZD1222 dose. The TCR was taken from an adult who received the AZD1222 COVID-19 vaccine. The rearrangement joins TRBV4-1 to TRBJ2-1, with 8 bases aligning to TRBD2. CDR3 bases: TGCGCCAGCAGCTCCGGGGGGGGGAATGAGCAGTTCTTC. Translation: CASSSGGGNEQFF.